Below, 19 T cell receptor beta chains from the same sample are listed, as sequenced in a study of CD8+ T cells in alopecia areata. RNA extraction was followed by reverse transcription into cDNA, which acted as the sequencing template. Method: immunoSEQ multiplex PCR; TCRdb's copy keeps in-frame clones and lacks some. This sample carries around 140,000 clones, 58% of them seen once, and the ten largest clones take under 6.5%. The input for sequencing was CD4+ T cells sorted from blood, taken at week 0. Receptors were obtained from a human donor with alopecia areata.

The CDR3 loop is CASSPSGEGGYTF. The CDR3 DNA follows: TGTGCCAGCAGTCCATCGGGGGAGGGTGGCTACACCTTC. This chain joins TRBV7-9 and TRBJ1-2; D might be TRBD1 (5 bases). Trimming pared 6 bases from V and 7 bases from J, leaving 15 bases between. This CDR3 comprises 13 residues. The germline V gene encodes CDR1 SEHNR and CDR2 FQNEAQ (reference sequence).

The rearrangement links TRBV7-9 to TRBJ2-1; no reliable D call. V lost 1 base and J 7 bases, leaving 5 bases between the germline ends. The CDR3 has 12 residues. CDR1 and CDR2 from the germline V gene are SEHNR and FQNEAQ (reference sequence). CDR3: CASSLVENEQFF. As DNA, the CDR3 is TGTGCCAGCAGCTTAGTCGAGAATGAGCAGTTCTTC.

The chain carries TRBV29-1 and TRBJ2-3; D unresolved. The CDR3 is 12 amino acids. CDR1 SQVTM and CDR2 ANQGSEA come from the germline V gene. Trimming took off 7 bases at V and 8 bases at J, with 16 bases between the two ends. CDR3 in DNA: TGCAGCGCCGGACCATCCCCCGGTACGCAGTATTTT. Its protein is CSAGPSPGTQYF.

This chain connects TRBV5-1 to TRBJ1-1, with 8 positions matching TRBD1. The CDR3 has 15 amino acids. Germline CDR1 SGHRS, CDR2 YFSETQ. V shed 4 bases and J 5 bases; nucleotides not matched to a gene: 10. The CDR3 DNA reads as TGCGCCAGCAGCCTTACAGGGGGGGCAAGGACTGAAGCTTTCTTT. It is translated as CASSLTGGARTEAFF.

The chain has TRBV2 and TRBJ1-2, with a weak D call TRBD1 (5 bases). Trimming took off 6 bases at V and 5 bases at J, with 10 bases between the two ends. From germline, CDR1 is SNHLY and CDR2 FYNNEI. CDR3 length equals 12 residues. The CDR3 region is CASSGAPYGYTF. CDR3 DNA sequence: TGTGCCAGCAGCGGGGCCCCATATGGCTACACCTTC.

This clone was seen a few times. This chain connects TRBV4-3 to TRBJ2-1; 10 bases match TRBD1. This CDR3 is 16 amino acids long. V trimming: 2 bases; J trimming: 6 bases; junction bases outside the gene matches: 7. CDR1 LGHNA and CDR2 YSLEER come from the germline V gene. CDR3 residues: CASSQTRQGAFNEQFF. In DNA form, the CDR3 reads TGCGCCAGCAGCCAAACAAGACAGGGGGCTTTCAATGAGCAGTTCTTC.

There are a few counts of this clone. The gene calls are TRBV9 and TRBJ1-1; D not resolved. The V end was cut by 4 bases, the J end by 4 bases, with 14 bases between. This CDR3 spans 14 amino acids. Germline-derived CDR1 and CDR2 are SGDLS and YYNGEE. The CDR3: CASSYHPLPTEAFF. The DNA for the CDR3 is TGTGCCAGCAGCTATCACCCCTTGCCCACTGAAGCTTTCTTT.

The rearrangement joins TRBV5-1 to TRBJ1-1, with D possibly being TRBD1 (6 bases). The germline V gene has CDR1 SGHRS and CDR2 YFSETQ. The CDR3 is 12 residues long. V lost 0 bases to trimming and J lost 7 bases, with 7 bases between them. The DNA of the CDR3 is TGCGCCAGCAGCTTGGTAGGGGGTGAAGCTTTCTTT. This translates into CASSLVGGEAFF.

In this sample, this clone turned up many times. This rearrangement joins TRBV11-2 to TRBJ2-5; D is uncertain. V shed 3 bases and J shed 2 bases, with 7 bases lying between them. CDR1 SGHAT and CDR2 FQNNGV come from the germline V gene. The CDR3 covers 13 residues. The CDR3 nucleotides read TGTGCCAGCAGCTTGTCCAAACAAGAGACCCAGTACTTC. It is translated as CASSLSKQETQYF.

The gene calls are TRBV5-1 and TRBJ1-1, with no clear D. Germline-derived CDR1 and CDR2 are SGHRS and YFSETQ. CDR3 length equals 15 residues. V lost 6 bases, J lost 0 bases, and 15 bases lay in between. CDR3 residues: CASNPTGVMNTEAFF. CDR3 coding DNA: TGCGCCAGCAACCCTACGGGCGTCATGAACACTGAAGCTTTCTTT. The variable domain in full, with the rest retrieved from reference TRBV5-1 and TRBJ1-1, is KAGVTQTPRYLIKTRGQQVTLSCSPISGHRSVSWYQQTPGQGLQFLFEYFSETQRNKGNFPGRFSGRQFSNSRSEMNVSTLELGDSALYLCASNPTGVMNTEAFFGQGTRLTVV.

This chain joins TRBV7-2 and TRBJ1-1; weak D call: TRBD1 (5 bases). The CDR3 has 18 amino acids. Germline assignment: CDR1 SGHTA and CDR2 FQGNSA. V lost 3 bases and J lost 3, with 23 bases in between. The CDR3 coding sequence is TGTGCCAGCAGCTTGGGGCTCGGTAGTGTGGGGAGGGACACTGAAGCTTTCTTT. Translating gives CASSLGLGSVGRDTEAFF.

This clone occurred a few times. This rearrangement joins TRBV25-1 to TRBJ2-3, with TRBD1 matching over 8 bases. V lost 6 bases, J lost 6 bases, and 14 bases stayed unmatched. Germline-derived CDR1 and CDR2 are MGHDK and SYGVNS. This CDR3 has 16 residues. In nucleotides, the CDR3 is TGTGCCAGCAGGGAGGACGGCCAGGGGGCTTTGGATACGCAGTATTTT. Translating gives CASREDGQGALDTQYF.

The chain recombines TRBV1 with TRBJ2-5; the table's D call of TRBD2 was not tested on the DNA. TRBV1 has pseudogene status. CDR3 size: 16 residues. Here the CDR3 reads CTSSQDLTSPQETQYF. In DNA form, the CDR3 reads TGCACCAGCAGCCAAGATCTGACTAGCCCCCAAGAGACCCAGTACTTC.

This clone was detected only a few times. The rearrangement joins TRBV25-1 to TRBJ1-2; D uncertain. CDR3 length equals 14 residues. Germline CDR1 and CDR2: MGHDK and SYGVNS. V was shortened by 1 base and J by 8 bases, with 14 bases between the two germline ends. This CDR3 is CASSELRIGAGYTF. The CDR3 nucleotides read TGTGCCAGCAGTGAATTAAGGATTGGAGCCGGCTACACCTTC.

The CDR3 reads CAISAAGDGYTF. CDR3 DNA: TGTGCCATCAGTGCGGCGGGCGATGGCTACACCTTC. The chain couples TRBV10-3 to TRBJ1-2, with D unresolved. Trimming pared 4 bases from V and 6 bases from J, leaving 9 bases between. The germline gives CDR1 ENHRY, CDR2 SYGVKD. The CDR3 loop spans 12 amino acids.

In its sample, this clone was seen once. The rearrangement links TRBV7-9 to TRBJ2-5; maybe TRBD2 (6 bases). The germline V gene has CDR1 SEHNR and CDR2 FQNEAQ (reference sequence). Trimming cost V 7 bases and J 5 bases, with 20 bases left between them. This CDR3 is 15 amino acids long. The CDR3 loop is CASTLAGRKVETQYF. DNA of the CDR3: TGTGCCAGCACCCTCGCGGGAAGGAAGGTGGAGACCCAGTACTTC.

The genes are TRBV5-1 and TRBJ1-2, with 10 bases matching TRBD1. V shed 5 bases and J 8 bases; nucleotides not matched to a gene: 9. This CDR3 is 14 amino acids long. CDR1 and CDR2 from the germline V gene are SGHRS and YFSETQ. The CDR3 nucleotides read TGCGCCAGCAGTTCTGTGGGACAGGGGATCGGCTACACCTTC. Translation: CASSSVGQGIGYTF.

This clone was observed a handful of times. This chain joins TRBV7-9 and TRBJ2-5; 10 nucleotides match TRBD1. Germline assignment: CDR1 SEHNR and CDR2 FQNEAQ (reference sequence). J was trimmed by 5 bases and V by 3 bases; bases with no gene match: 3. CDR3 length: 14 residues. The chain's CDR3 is CASSLGQGLETQYF. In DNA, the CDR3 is TGTGCCAGCAGCTTGGGACAGGGGCTGGAGACCCAGTACTTC.

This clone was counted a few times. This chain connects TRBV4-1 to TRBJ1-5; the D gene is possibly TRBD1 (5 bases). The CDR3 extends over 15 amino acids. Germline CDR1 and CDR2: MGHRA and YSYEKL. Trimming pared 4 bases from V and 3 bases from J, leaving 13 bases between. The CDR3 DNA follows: TGCGCCAGCAGCCTTGGGGCTCTTTTCAATCAGCCCCAGCATTTT. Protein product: CASSLGALFNQPQHF.